Shown below are 5 T cell receptor beta chains from a single sample sequenced in a study of breast tumors, draining lymph nodes, adjacent tissues. Axillary draining lymph nodes of breast cancer patients supplied the node samples. From the multiplex PCR reads, TCRdb called clonotypes with MiXCR, one entry per CDR3 protein. The table lists some 250,000 distinct CDR3 sequences, nearly 35% of them singletons. The specimen was axillary lymph node tissue. Receptors originate from a female donor with breast cancer. Some clones in this sample may be carry-over from other donors' samples.

This clonotype was found many times. The chain combines TRBV5-4 with TRBJ2-5; weak D call: TRBD2 (7 bases). Germline V gene lookup returns CDR1 SGHNT and CDR2 YYREEE (reference sequence). Trimming took 7 bases from V and 1 from J, leaving 14 bases between them. The CDR3 is 14 residues long. CDR3 amino acids: CASAEGGSQETQYF. CDR3 nucleotides: TGTGCCAGCGCAGAGGGGGGGAGCCAAGAGACCCAGTACTTC.

The table lists this clonotype with many counts. The chain's CDR3 is CASSQSSRNHLNEQFF. CDR3 in DNA: TGTGCCAGTAGTCAGTCTAGCCGTAACCACCTTAATGAGCAGTTCTTC. The V call is TRBV19, the J call TRBJ2-1; D perhaps matches TRBD2 (5 bases). There are 16 residues in the CDR3. CDR1 and CDR2 from the germline V gene are LNHDA and SQIVND (reference sequence). V shed 5 bases and J shed 7 bases, with 21 bases lying between them.

The rearrangement uses TRBV7-9 and TRBJ2-3; 8 nucleotides agree with TRBD2. Germline CDR1 is SEHNR and CDR2 is FQNEAQ (reference sequence). This CDR3 region has 18 residues. V lost 7 bases to trimming and J lost 1 base; unmatched junction nucleotides: 16. The CDR3 nucleotides are TGTGCCAGCACCGCCCCCGGGAGGTCGACTAGCGGCACAGATACGCAGTATTTT. Translation gives CASTAPGRSTSGTDTQYF.

The chain combines TRBV9 with TRBJ1-5; weak D call: TRBD1 (5 bases). The germline V gene has CDR1 SGDLS and CDR2 YYNGEE. The CDR3 covers 14 residues. With 0 bases removed from V and 14 bases from J, the gap between germline ends came to 18 bases. The CDR3 loop reads CASSVGVRDLYEHF. The CDR3 nucleotides read TGTGCCAGCAGCGTAGGGGTGCGGGACCTCTACGAGCATTTT.

This chain uses TRBV12-3 or TRBV12-4 with TRBJ1-6, with TRBD1 as a possible D gene (5 bases). CDR3 length: 14 amino acids. V was cut by 2 bases and J by 4 bases, with 6 bases left in between. The CDR3 is CASSLKGYNSPLHF. The CDR3 region has the DNA TGTGCCAGCAGTTTAAAGGGGTATAATTCACCCCTCCACTTT.